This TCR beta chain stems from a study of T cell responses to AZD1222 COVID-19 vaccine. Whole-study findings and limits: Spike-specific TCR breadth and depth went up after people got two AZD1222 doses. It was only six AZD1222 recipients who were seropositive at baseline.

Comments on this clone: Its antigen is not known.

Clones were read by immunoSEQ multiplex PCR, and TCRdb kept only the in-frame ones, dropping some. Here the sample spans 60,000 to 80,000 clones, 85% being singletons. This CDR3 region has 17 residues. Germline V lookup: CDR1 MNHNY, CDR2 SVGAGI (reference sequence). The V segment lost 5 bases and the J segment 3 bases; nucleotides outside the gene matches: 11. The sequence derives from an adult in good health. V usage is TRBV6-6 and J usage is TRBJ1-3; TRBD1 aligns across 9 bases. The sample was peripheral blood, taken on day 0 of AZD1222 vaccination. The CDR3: CASSQPPDRGNGNTIYF. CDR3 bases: TGTGCCAGCAGTCAACCCCCCGACAGGGGGAATGGAAACACCATATATTTT.